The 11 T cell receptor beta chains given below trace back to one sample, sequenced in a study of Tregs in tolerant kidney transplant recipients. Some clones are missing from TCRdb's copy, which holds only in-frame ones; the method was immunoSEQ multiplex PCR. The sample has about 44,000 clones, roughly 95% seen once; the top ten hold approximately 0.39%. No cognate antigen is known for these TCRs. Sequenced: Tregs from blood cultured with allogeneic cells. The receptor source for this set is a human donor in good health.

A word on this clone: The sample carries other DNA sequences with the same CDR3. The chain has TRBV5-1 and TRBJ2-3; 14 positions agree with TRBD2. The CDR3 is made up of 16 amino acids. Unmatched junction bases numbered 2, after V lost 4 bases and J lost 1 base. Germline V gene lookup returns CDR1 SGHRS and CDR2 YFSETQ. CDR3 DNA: TGCGCCAGCAGCCCGGGACTAGCGGGGGGCACAGATACGCAGTATTTT. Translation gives CASSPGLAGGTDTQYF.

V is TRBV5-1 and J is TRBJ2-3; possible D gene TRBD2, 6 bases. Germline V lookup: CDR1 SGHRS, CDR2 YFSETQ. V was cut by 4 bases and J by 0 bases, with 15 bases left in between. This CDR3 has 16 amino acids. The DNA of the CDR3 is TGCGCCAGCAGCCACCAAGCGGGTTATAGCACAGATACGCAGTATTTT. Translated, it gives CASSHQAGYSTDTQYF.

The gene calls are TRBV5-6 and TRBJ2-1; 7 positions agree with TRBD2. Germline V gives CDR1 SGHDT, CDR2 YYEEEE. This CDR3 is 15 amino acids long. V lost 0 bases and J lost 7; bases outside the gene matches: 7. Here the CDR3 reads CASSLVAGVRNEQFF. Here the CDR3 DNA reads TGTGCCAGCAGCTTGGTGGCGGGAGTACGGAATGAGCAGTTCTTC.

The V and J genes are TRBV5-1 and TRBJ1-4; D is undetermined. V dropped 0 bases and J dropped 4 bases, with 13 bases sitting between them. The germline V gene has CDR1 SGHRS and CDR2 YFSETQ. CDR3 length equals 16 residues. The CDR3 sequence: CASSLVPDRNNEKLFF. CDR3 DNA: TGCGCCAGCAGCTTGGTACCGGACCGGAATAATGAAAAACTGTTTTTT.

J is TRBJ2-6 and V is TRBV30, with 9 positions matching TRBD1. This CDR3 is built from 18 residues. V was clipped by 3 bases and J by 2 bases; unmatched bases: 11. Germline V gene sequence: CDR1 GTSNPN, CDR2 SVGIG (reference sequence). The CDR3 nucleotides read TGTGCCTGGAGGAGGGCGGGACAGGGATTAACTGGGGCCAACGTCCTGACTTTC. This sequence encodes CAWRRAGQGLTGANVLTF.

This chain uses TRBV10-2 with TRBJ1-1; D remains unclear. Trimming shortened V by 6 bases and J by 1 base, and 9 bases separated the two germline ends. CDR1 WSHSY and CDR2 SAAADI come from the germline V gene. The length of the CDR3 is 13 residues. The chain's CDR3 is CASSPAGNTEAFF. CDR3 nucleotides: TGCGCCAGCAGCCCGGCGGGGAACACTGAAGCTTTCTTT.

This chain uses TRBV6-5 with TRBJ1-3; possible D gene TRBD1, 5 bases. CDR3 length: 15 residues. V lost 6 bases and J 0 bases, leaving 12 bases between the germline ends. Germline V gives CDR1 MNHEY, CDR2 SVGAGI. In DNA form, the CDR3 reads TGTGCCAGCAGAAGAGGGACCTACTCTGGAAACACCATATATTTT. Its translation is CASRRGTYSGNTIYF.

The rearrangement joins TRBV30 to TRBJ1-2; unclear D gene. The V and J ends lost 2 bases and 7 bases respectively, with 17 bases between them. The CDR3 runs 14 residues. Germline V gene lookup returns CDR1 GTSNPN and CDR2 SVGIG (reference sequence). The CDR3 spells CAWSPHGGGRGYTF. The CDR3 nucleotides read TGTGCCTGGAGTCCCCACGGAGGCGGCCGTGGCTACACCTTC.

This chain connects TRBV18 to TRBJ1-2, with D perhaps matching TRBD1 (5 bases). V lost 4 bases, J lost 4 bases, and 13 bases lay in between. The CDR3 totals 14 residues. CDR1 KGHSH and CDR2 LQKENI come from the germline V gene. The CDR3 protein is CASSRAQEIYGYTF. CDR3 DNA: TGTGCCAGCTCACGGGCACAGGAAATCTATGGCTACACCTTC.

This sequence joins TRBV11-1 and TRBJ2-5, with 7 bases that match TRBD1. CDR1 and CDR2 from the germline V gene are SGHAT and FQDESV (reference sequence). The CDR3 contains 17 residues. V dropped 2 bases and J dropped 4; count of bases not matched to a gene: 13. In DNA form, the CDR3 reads TGTGCCAGCAGCTTAAGTCGGTGGGGGACAGAATCAGAGACCCAGTACTTC. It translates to CASSLSRWGTESETQYF.

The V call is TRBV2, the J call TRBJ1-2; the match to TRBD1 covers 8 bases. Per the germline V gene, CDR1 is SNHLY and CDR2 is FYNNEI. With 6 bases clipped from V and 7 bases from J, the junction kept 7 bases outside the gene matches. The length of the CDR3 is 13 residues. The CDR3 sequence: CASRVQGAGGYTF. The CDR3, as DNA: TGTGCCAGCAGAGTCCAGGGGGCTGGTGGCTACACCTTC.